Presented here are 32 T cell receptor beta chains from one specimen sequenced in a study of a mutant IDH1 vaccine in newly diagnosed glioma. Assay: immunoSEQ multiplex PCR; the TCRdb copy retains only in-frame clones and omits some. The table has fewer than 70,000 clones, around 89% seen once. Their specific antigens are unknown. Time point meaning: week 11, during vaccination. Vaccinated patients received 300 ug of mutant IDH1 20-mer peptide per dose, with topical imiquimod. The source material was PBMCs, sampled from a glioma patient whose treatment included an IDH1 peptide vaccine. All receptors come from a man between 40 and 49 years old with glioma.

The V gene is TRBV18, the J gene TRBJ2-3, with 7 bases that match TRBD1. V gave up 3 bases and J gave up 6 bases; unmatched junction bases: 3. Germline V CDR1 and CDR2: KGHSH, LQKENI. The CDR3 has 13 amino acids. The CDR3: CASSPGTADTQYF. The DNA of the CDR3 is TGTGCCAGCTCACCCGGGACAGCGGATACGCAGTATTTT.

V usage is TRBV6-1 and J usage is TRBJ2-3; TRBD2 aligns across 7 bases. The V gene's germline CDR1 is MNHNS and CDR2 SASEGT. The CDR3 loop spans 20 amino acids. V shed 0 bases, J shed 4 bases, and the junction held 19 bases outside the gene matches. As DNA, the CDR3 is TGTGCCAGCAGTGAAGCGTCTGGGGCTAGCGGACGCCTCGGGGCAGATACGCAGTATTTT. This gives the protein CASSEASGASGRLGADTQYF.

The V call is TRBV5-5, the J call TRBJ1-1, with D unresolved. This CDR3 is built from 15 residues. Per the germline V gene, CDR1 is SGHKS and CDR2 is YYEKEE (reference sequence). Trimming stripped 2 bases from V and 0 bases from J, with 11 bases between. The CDR3, as DNA: TGTGCCAGCAGCTTTTCAGGACGGATGAACACTGAAGCTTTCTTT. It codes for CASSFSGRMNTEAFF.

This chain connects TRBV5-1 to TRBJ1-1; TRBD1 aligns across 8 bases. Germline V CDR1 and CDR2: SGHRS, YFSETQ. V was pared by 4 bases and J by 7 bases, with 9 bases of the junction left unmatched. The CDR3 is 14 residues long. The CDR3 loop reads CASSNYRGSNEAFF. Written as DNA, the CDR3 is TGCGCCAGCAGCAACTACAGGGGGTCTAATGAAGCTTTCTTT.

The rearrangement uses TRBV7-2 and TRBJ2-1; the D gene could be TRBD1 or TRBD2 (6 bases each). Trimming cost V 5 bases and J 7 bases, with 12 bases left between them. Germline CDR1 and CDR2: SGHTA and FQGNSA. The length of the CDR3 is 13 residues. The chain's CDR3 is CASSLGGGNEQFF. The CDR3 nucleotides read TGTGCCAGCAGCCTCGGGGGCGGGAATGAGCAGTTCTTC.

J is TRBJ1-1 and V is TRBV4-1; no firm D call. The germline V gene encodes CDR1 MGHRA and CDR2 YSYEKL. The length of the CDR3 is 14 residues. The V and J ends lost 2 bases and 5 bases respectively, with 12 bases between them. CDR3 sequence reads: CASSQQADGTEAFF. CDR3 coding DNA: TGCGCCAGCAGCCAACAGGCCGACGGTACTGAAGCTTTCTTT.

The chain employs TRBV9 and TRBJ1-3; D unclear. V lost 0 bases to trimming and J lost 1 base, with 11 bases between them. The length of the CDR3 is 16 residues. In germline, CDR1 is SGDLS, CDR2 YYNGEE. In DNA, the CDR3 is TGTGCCAGCAGCGTAGATCCGTCGGGTTCTGGAAACACCATATATTTT. Translating it yields CASSVDPSGSGNTIYF.

The V gene is TRBV2, the J gene TRBJ1-5; D is unclear. V was shortened by 6 bases and J by 4 bases, with 16 bases between the two germline ends. The CDR3 contains 15 residues. Germline values: CDR1 SNHLY, CDR2 FYNNEI. CDR3 nucleotide sequence: TGTGCCAGCAGGAGAGGATTCGGAAGTAATCAGCCCCAGCATTTT. Translating gives CASRRGFGSNQPQHF.

The chain uses TRBV5-1 and TRBJ2-3, with D possibly being TRBD2 (6 bases). Germline assignment: CDR1 SGHRS and CDR2 YFSETQ. V was cut by 4 bases and J by 6 bases, with 21 bases left in between. The CDR3 covers 16 residues. CDR3 loop: CASSGLRGGTDDTQYF. CDR3 nucleotides: TGCGCCAGCAGCGGGCTAAGGGGCGGGACGGACGATACGCAGTATTTT.

This clone was counted a single time. The chain recombines TRBV27 with TRBJ1-5; D call uncertain. Germline V gene data show CDR1 as MNHEY and CDR2 as SMNVEV (reference sequence). There are 14 residues in the CDR3. V lost 3 bases, J lost 1 base, and 7 bases lay in between. The CDR3 sequence is CASSFRGSNQPQHF. The DNA for the CDR3 is TGTGCCAGCAGTTTCCGGGGAAGCAATCAGCCCCAGCATTTT.

This clone has more than one count but fewer than ten. This chain joins TRBV5-4 and TRBJ1-1; 11 nucleotides align to TRBD1. The CDR3 is 17 residues long. Germline values: CDR1 SGHNT, CDR2 YYREEE (reference sequence). Unmatched junction bases numbered 12, after V lost 4 bases and J lost 4 bases. The CDR3 region has the DNA TGTGCCAGCAGCGGCCCGGGACAGGGGGTGGTCAGCACTGAAGCTTTCTTT. Residues: CASSGPGQGVVSTEAFF.

The chain uses TRBV7-9 and TRBJ1-2; TRBD1 matches 8 bases. V trimming: 6 bases; J trimming: 4 bases; junction bases outside the gene matches: 7. Germline CDR1 and CDR2: SEHNR and FQNEAQ (reference sequence). This CDR3 contains 14 residues. The CDR3 region is CASRDTGGSYGYTF. CDR3 coding DNA: TGTGCCAGCAGGGACACAGGGGGAAGCTATGGCTACACCTTC.

The chain recombines TRBV18 with TRBJ2-7; 9 bases match TRBD2. The CDR3 loop spans 19 amino acids. The trim removed 3 bases at V and 2 bases at J, leaving 17 bases unmatched. Looked up from germline, CDR1 is KGHSH and CDR2 is LQKENI. The CDR3 sequence is CASSPRDRGGVAGAYEQYF. The CDR3 region has the DNA TGTGCCAGCTCACCTCGGGACCGAGGAGGGGTAGCGGGGGCCTACGAGCAGTACTTC.

The rearrangement joins TRBV7-2 to TRBJ2-2, with 10 bases aligning to TRBD2. V trimming: 5 bases; J trimming: 13 bases; junction bases outside the gene matches: 13. Germline V gives CDR1 SGHTA, CDR2 FQGNSA. This CDR3 contains 15 residues. CDR3: CASSLKLAGRGWLFF. CDR3 coding DNA: TGTGCCAGCAGCCTCAAACTAGCGGGGAGGGGGTGGCTGTTTTTT.

The chain recombines TRBV6-1 with TRBJ2-3, with TRBD2 matching over 15 bases. In germline, CDR1 is MNHNS, CDR2 SASEGT. J gave up 1 base and V 11 bases, and 4 bases lay outside the gene matches. The CDR3 loop spans 15 amino acids. For the CDR3, the DNA is TGTGCCGCCCGGACTAGCGGGGGGGGCACAGATACGCAGTATTTT. Amino acid sequence: CAARTSGGGTDTQYF.

The J gene is TRBJ1-1, the V gene TRBV18; D uncertain. Per germline, CDR1 KGHSH and CDR2 LQKENI. The ends were cut back, 0 bases at V and 3 bases at J, with 5 bases in the middle. This CDR3 contains 13 residues. The CDR3: CASSPPEDTEAFF. The DNA for the CDR3 is TGTGCCAGCTCACCACCAGAAGACACTGAAGCTTTCTTT. The full variable domain, rest sourced from reference TRBV18 and TRBJ1-1, is NAGVMQNPRHLVRRRGQEARLRCSPMKGHSHVYWYRQLPEEGLKFMVYLQKENIIDESGMPKERFSAEFPKEGPSILRIQQVVRGDSAAYFCASSPPEDTEAFFGQGTRLTVV.

This chain joins TRBV19 and TRBJ2-3; TRBD1 matches 10 bases. The CDR3 length is 20 residues. CDR1 and CDR2 from the germline V gene are LNHDA and SQIVND (reference sequence). V lost 3 bases and J lost 1; bases outside the gene matches: 16. The chain's CDR3 is CASSMKGQGLKRERTDTQYF. The CDR3 DNA reads as TGTGCCAGTAGTATGAAGGGACAGGGGCTGAAGCGGGAGCGCACAGATACGCAGTATTTT.

This clone was found once. The V gene is TRBV6-6, the J gene TRBJ2-7, with TRBD1 matching 10 bases. This CDR3 region has 14 residues. Losses at the gene ends were 6 bases for V and 11 bases for J; bases not matched to a gene: 13. Germline CDR1 and CDR2: MNHNY and SVGAGI (reference sequence). As DNA, the CDR3 is TGTGCCAGCAGCCGCGGGACAGGGGCGAATTGGGAGTACTTC. Its translation is CASSRGTGANWEYF.

The chain recombines TRBV28 with TRBJ1-1; D not resolved. The V and J ends lost 4 bases and 8 bases respectively, with 14 bases between them. Germline V lookup: CDR1 MDHEN, CDR2 SYDVKM. This CDR3 spans 13 amino acids. CDR3: CASSSVGTLEAFF. The CDR3, as DNA: TGTGCCAGCAGTTCAGTTGGCACATTGGAAGCTTTCTTT.

This clone was seen only a few times. The rearrangement joins TRBV28 to TRBJ1-5, with D hard to call. The CDR3 runs to 12 residues. Trimming took off 3 bases at V and 6 bases at J, with 6 bases between the two ends. Germline V gene sequence: CDR1 MDHEN, CDR2 SYDVKM. DNA of the CDR3: TGTGCCAGCAGTTTCAGGACTCAGCCCCAGCATTTT. As protein: CASSFRTQPQHF.

V gene TRBV9 combines with J gene TRBJ1-3, with 7 bases that match TRBD1. Germline assignment: CDR1 SGDLS and CDR2 YYNGEE. Trimming removed 4 bases from V and 2 bases from J; junction bases left unmatched: 6. The CDR3 spans 15 residues. For the CDR3, the DNA is TGTGCCAGCAGCCGACAGGGAGGTGCTGGAAACACCATATATTTT. It specifies CASSRQGGAGNTIYF.

The chain employs TRBV7-2 and TRBJ1-1; D remains ambiguous. V lost 2 bases, J lost 1 base, and 11 bases lay in between. The CDR3 loop spans 15 amino acids. The germline CDR1 and CDR2 sequences are SGHTA and FQGNSA. In nucleotides, the CDR3 is TGTGCCAGCAGCTTAAATTCCCAGCAGAACACTGAAGCTTTCTTT. It encodes CASSLNSQQNTEAFF.

The chain couples TRBV6-1 to TRBJ1-3; D not resolved. The CDR3 runs to 15 residues. Germline assignment: CDR1 MNHNS and CDR2 SASEGT. V was clipped by 7 bases and J by 0 bases, with 13 bases between them. The CDR3 protein is CASTWTDYSGNTIYF. CDR3 in DNA: TGTGCCAGCACTTGGACGGATTACTCTGGAAACACCATATATTTT.

The V call is TRBV5-6, the J call TRBJ1-3; maybe TRBD1 (5 bases). The germline CDR1 and CDR2 sequences are SGHDT and YYEEEE. V dropped 0 bases and J dropped 4 bases, with 8 bases sitting between them. The CDR3 has 14 residues. CDR3 in DNA: TGTGCCAGCAGCTTGGAGAGGGGAGGAAACACCATATATTTT. Protein product: CASSLERGGNTIYF.

This chain connects TRBV5-6 to TRBJ2-1, with 11 bases that match TRBD2. There are 15 residues in the CDR3. V was pared by 9 bases and J by 2 bases, with 7 bases of the junction left unmatched. CDR1 SGHDT and CDR2 YYEEEE come from the germline V gene. The CDR3 coding sequence is TGTGCCACCTCACTAGCGGGAGCGACCTACAATGAGCAGTTCTTC. As protein: CATSLAGATYNEQFF.

The rearrangement uses TRBV15 and TRBJ1-5, with D maybe TRBD1 (5 bases). Between the trimmed V and J ends, which lost 0 bases and 7 bases, there was a span of 10 bases. This CDR3 has 14 residues. CDR1 is LNHNV and CDR2 is YYDKDF in the germline V gene (reference sequence). CDR3 in DNA: TGTGCCACCAGCAGAGACCAGGGTAAACAGCCCCAGCATTTT. Translating gives CATSRDQGKQPQHF.

V gene TRBV29-1 combines with J gene TRBJ1-2, with a possible D match to TRBD1 (6 bases). V lost 3 bases and J lost 5, with 10 bases in between. Germline loops: CDR1 SQVTM, CDR2 ANQGSEA. The CDR3 is 12 residues long. CDR3 sequence: CSVDVGQYGYTF. CDR3 nucleotides: TGCAGCGTTGACGTCGGACAGTATGGCTACACCTTC.

The genes are TRBV6-1 and TRBJ1-3; D call uncertain. The CDR3 consists of 15 residues. The germline V and J ends were trimmed by 2 bases and 2 bases, with 10 bases remaining between them. Germline CDR1 and CDR2: MNHNS and SASEGT. CDR3 nucleotide sequence: TGTGCCAGCAGTGAAACCGACGGGACTGGAAACACCATATATTTT. It specifies CASSETDGTGNTIYF.

With regard to this clone: This sample includes further DNA sequences coding for the same CDR3. The chain links TRBV2 to TRBJ1-5, with a possible D match to TRBD1 (5 bases). The CDR3 extends over 13 amino acids. V lost 8 bases to trimming and J lost 1 base, with 9 bases between them. Looked up from germline, CDR1 is SNHLY and CDR2 is FYNNEI. The CDR3 bases are TGTGCCAGCTCGGGGGGAAGCAATCAGCCCCAGCATTTT. This sequence encodes CASSGGSNQPQHF.

V usage is TRBV30 and J usage is TRBJ2-6, with 11 bases lining up with TRBD1. V gave up 5 bases and J gave up 1 base; unmatched junction bases: 4. The CDR3 extends over 16 amino acids. Germline CDR1 reads GTSNPN; CDR2 reads SVGIG (reference sequence). CDR3 sequence (DNA): TGTGCCTGGGGCGGACAGGGGGCATCTGGGGCCAACGTCCTGACTTTC. Translated: CAWGGQGASGANVLTF.

Only one count was recorded for this clone. The chain is built from TRBV6-4 and TRBJ2-1; 10 bases match TRBD2. The CDR3 loop spans 15 amino acids. V lost 2 bases and J lost 7; bases outside the gene matches: 5. Germline V gene sequence: CDR1 MRHNA, CDR2 SNTAGT. For the CDR3, the DNA is TGTGCCAGCAGTGACCAACTAGCGGGGAGTAATGAGCAGTTCTTC. Its protein product is CASSDQLAGSNEQFF.

The chain is built from TRBV11-2 and TRBJ2-1; tentatively, D is TRBD1 or TRBD2 (6 bases each). Trimming took 5 bases from V and 12 from J, leaving 20 bases between them. CDR1 is SGHAT and CDR2 is FQNNGV in the germline V gene. There are 14 residues in the CDR3. The CDR3: CASSPVGGKVRQFF. The DNA of the CDR3 is TGTGCCAGCAGCCCAGTAGGGGGGAAAGTTCGGCAGTTCTTC.